This T cell receptor (beta chain) originates from a study of T-cell reconstitution after alpha-beta-depleted transplantation in children. Notes on the study in general: Newly produced T cells mostly accounted for T-cell counts and diversity one year post-transplant. Surviving recipient T cells and intrathymic progenitors accounted for some patients' high TCRbeta diversity at day 60. Where alpha-beta T cells came from about two months after transplant was reportedly several hundred expanded graft clones.

The library targeted TCRbeta and was prepared with unique molecular identifiers. TCRdb reanalysed the PCR reads using MiXCR and keeps one entry per CDR3 protein. The repertoire holds hundreds of thousands of distinct CDR3 sequences, with roughly 13% as singletons. In this sample, this clonotype turned up many times. Its antigen remains unknown. Germline lookup yields CDR1 SQVTM and CDR2 ANQGSEA. The V gene end was trimmed by 3 bases and the J gene end by 2 bases; junction bases not matched to a gene: 4. The CDR3 loop spans 14 amino acids. The receptor's source is a male patient aged 10 to 17 who had a stem cell transplant for acute myeloid leukemia, so the T cells may come from the graft donor. The chain recombines TRBV29-1 with TRBJ2-7; the match to TRBD1 covers 10 bases. The material was PBMCs, mostly from graft donor cells, obtained 360 days after TCRalphabeta/CD19-depleted stem cell transplant. In nucleotides, the CDR3 is TGCAGCGTTGATGGGGACAGGGGACCCTACGAGCAGTACTTC. This translates into CSVDGDRGPYEQYF.